This TCR beta chain was sequenced for a study of T cells in women clearing cervical HPV infection. TCRdb's copy holds only in-frame clones and misses some; the assay was immunoSEQ multiplex PCR. The sample has approximately 24,000 clones. Sequences were obtained from blood buffy coat. The sequence came from a woman between 18 and 69 years old with a cervical HPV16 infection that either progressed to CIN3+ or cleared (not recorded which).

Incomplete CDR3 DNA: TGTGCCAGCAGCCCGAGGACAGACCATTACAATGAG. The encoded protein is CASSPRTDHYNE. The entire CDR3 reads CASSPRTDHYNEQFF. The chain employs TRBV7-6 and TRBJ2-1; a weak D match, TRBD1 (6 bases). The sequenced fragment ends 3 residues before the CDR3 boundary, so the rest is inferred from the germline J gene. Germline CDR1 and CDR2: SGHVS and FNYEAQ. The germline V and J ends were trimmed by 5 bases and 4 bases, with 15 bases remaining between them. The CDR3 is 15 amino acids. Combining the CDR3 with reference TRBV7-6 and TRBJ2-1 gives the whole variable domain GAGVSQSPRYKVTKRGQDVALRCDPISGHVSLYWYRQALGQGPEFLTYFNYEAQQDKSGLPNDRFSAERPEGSISTLTIQRTEQRDSAMYRCASSPRTDHYNEQFFGPGTRLTVL.